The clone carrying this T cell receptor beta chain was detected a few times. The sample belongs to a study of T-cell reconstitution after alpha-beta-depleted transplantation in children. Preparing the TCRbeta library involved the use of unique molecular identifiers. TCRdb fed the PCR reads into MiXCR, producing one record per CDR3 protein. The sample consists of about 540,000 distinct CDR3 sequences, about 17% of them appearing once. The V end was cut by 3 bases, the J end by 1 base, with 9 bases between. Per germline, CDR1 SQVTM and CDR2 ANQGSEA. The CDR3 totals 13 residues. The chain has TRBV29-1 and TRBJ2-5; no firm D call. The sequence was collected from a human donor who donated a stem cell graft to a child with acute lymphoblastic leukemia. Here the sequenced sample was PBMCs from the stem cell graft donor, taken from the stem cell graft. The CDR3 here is CSVEDGFQETQYF. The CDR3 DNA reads TGCAGCGTTGAGGACGGATTCCAAGAGACCCAGTACTTC.